This T cell receptor (beta chain) is drawn from a study of cytomegalovirus exposure and HLA in healthy donors. This CDR3 is 14 amino acids long. Per germline, CDR1 ENHRY and CDR2 SYGVKD. With 3 bases removed from V and 2 bases from J, the gap between germline ends came to 10 bases. Primers for the PCR totalled 60 Vbeta and 13 Jbeta. Sequenced by immunoSEQ multiplex PCR; TCRdb stores in-frame clones only, minus some. The table has 140,000 to 150,000 clones, roughly three quarters seen once. In regard to this clone: What it binds is not known.

Study results and caveats: Beyond CMV serostatus, there was no information to go on about immune exposure.

This sequence originates from a woman between 40 and 55 years old in good health and CMV-seropositive. This chain joins TRBV10-3 and TRBJ1-1; a possible D gene is TRBD1 (6 bases). Sequencing input: PBMCs. CDR3 sequence (DNA): TGTGCCATCAGTGACGGGACACTTAACACTGAAGCTTTCTTT. Amino acids: CAISDGTLNTEAFF.